The 5 T cell receptor beta chains below were found in one sample sequenced in a study of cytomegalovirus exposure and HLA in healthy donors. This PCR relied on a set of 60 Vbeta primers and 13 Jbeta primers. Only in-frame clones appear in the TCRdb table, and some are missing; sequencing was by immunoSEQ multiplex PCR. The table shows around 130,000 clones, with roughly 72% occurring only once. The source material was PBMCs. These receptor sequences come from a woman aged 45-65 years in good health and CMV-seronegative.

The CDR3 bases are TGTGCCAGTAGTATAAGGGACTTTAGCTCCTACAATGAGCAGTTCTTC. It translates to CASSIRDFSSYNEQFF. This rearrangement joins TRBV19 to TRBJ2-1; the D gene is possibly TRBD2 (6 bases). V was shortened by 2 bases and J by 0 bases, with 11 bases between the two germline ends. The CDR3 is 16 residues long. Germline assignment: CDR1 LNHDA and CDR2 SQIVND (reference sequence).

The chain has TRBV10-3 and TRBJ1-3, with D unresolved. This CDR3 region has 14 residues. CDR1 and CDR2 (germline): ENHRY, SYGVKD. V was clipped by 3 bases and J by 0 bases, with 6 bases between them. The CDR3 nucleotides read TGTGCCATCAGTGACGGGAGCTCTGGAAACACCATATATTTT. As protein: CAISDGSSGNTIYF.

This clone has more than one count but fewer than ten. The V call is TRBV13, the J call TRBJ2-3; possible D gene TRBD2, 5 bases. CDR3 length: 14 amino acids. The V and J ends lost 3 bases and 5 bases respectively, with 12 bases between them. Germline V gives CDR1 PRHDT, CDR2 FYEKMQ (reference sequence). CDR3 in DNA: TGTGCCAGCAGCTTCACGGGATCGGGAGATACGCAGTATTTT. It is translated as CASSFTGSGDTQYF.

This clone was observed a handful of times. The CDR3 reads CASSGTEETQYF. The CDR3 nucleotides are TGTGCCAGCAGTGGGACAGAAGAGACCCAGTACTTC. The chain is built from TRBV28 and TRBJ2-5, with 7 bases aligning to TRBD1. The CDR3 spans 12 residues. The germline gives CDR1 MDHEN, CDR2 SYDVKM. Unmatched junction bases numbered 0, after V lost 5 bases and J lost 3 bases.

V and J are TRBV19 and TRBJ2-5; D is unresolved. V was clipped by 3 bases and J by 5 bases, with 13 bases between them. This CDR3 is built from 14 residues. Germline V gene lookup returns CDR1 LNHDA and CDR2 SQIVND (reference sequence). CDR3 nucleotides: TGTGCCAGTAGTATGGGTAAGGCCAGGGAGACCCAGTACTTC. Amino acids: CASSMGKARETQYF.